This TCR beta chain is from a study of early T cells in non-severe SARS-CoV-2 infection. As for the study in general: From unsorted whole blood, bulk RNA was sequenced, and the chains remained unpaired.

This clonotype has only a few counts. V dropped 2 bases and J dropped 9 bases, with 23 bases sitting between them. This CDR3 is 17 amino acids long. CDR1 LGHNA and CDR2 YSLEER come from the germline V gene. The protocol attached unique molecular identifiers to individual cDNA molecules. MiXCR, run by TCRdb on the 5' RACE reads, gives a single entry per CDR3 protein. The repertoire consists of more than 40,000 distinct CDR3 sequences, with about 7% occurring once and the leading ten covering 7% to 10%. Material: whole blood. The clonotype comes from an adult who was a healthcare worker with PCR-confirmed SARS-CoV-2 infection or an uninfected control (not recorded which). V gene TRBV4-3 combines with J gene TRBJ2-1; a weak D match, TRBD2 (7 bases). Here the CDR3 DNA reads TGCGCCAGCAGCCAAAGGCCCCCAAGGGGAGGGGGAGGTGAGCAGTTCTTC. Protein product: CASSQRPPRGGGGEQFF.